A single sample is the source of the 15 T cell receptor beta chains below, sequenced in a study of beta chain features in type 1 diabetes. Investigators reverse transcribed all isolated RNA, so they sequenced expressed TCRB transcripts. The data were produced by immunoSEQ multiplex PCR, yet TCRdb's version contains in-frame clones alone and is incomplete. Of over 350,000 clones listed, over 12% are singletons. Sequenced material: naive CD4+ T cells from blood. Source of these receptors: a woman between 18 and 29 years old in good health.

This chain links TRBV4-2 with TRBJ2-1; a weak D match, TRBD2 (6 bases). The V end lost 3 bases, the J end lost 0 bases, and 12 bases lay between the germline ends. CDR3 size: 16 residues. From germline, CDR1 is LGHNA and CDR2 YNFKEQ. In DNA form, the CDR3 reads TGTGCCAGCAGCCATGCGGCGGGATTCTCCTACAATGAGCAGTTCTTC. It codes for CASSHAAGFSYNEQFF.

This chain connects TRBV7-6 to TRBJ2-3; D possibly corresponds to TRBD2 (5 bases). The CDR3 has 12 amino acids. Trimming took 10 bases from V and 1 from J, leaving 9 bases between them. Germline V lookup: CDR1 SGHVS, CDR2 FNYEAQ. The CDR3 DNA reads as TGTGCCACGGGGAGCCGCACAGATACGCAGTATTTT. It is translated as CATGSRTDTQYF.

This clone has a handful of counts. This chain connects TRBV11-2 to TRBJ2-1, with 8 bases identical to TRBD2. The CDR3 loop spans 15 amino acids. Germline CDR1 and CDR2: SGHAT and FQNNGV. J was trimmed by 8 bases and V by 5 bases; bases with no gene match: 11. The CDR3 sequence is CASSQRTSLGHEQFF. The CDR3 bases are TGTGCCAGCAGCCAGAGGACTAGCTTGGGCCATGAGCAGTTCTTC.

This clone appeared a few times. This chain connects TRBV5-6 to TRBJ1-2; D unclear. This CDR3 region has 13 residues. V shed 5 bases and J shed 4 bases, with 12 bases lying between them. Germline CDR1 SGHDT, CDR2 YYEEEE. The CDR3 spells CASRPVSRYGYTF. The CDR3 DNA is TGTGCCAGCAGGCCGGTGAGCCGCTATGGCTACACCTTC. Together with reference TRBV5-6 and TRBJ1-2, the CDR3 gives the full variable domain: DAGVTQSPTHLIKTRGQQVTLRCSPKSGHDTVSWYQQALGQGPQFIFQYYEEEERQRGNFPDRFSGHQFPNYSSELNVNALLLGDSALYLCASRPVSRYGYTFGSGTRLTVV.

This clone was counted between two and nine times. The chain carries TRBV19 and TRBJ2-5, with 7 bases identical to TRBD1. The V segment lost 6 bases and the J segment 5 bases; nucleotides outside the gene matches: 6. The CDR3 length is 13 residues. Germline values: CDR1 LNHDA, CDR2 SQIVND (reference sequence). CDR3 DNA: TGTGCCAGTAGCACACAGGGGTCCGAGACCCAGTACTTC. It yields the protein CASSTQGSETQYF.

This clone has a handful of counts. The chain links TRBV7-3 to TRBJ2-5, with 9 bases that match TRBD1. The J call may not be correct, given that the DNA end is closer to TRBJ2-7. Germline V gene data show CDR1 as SGHTA and CDR2 as FQGTGA. The CDR3 loop spans 14 amino acids. DNA of the CDR3: TGTGCCAGCAGCCCGGGACAGGGTCCCTACGAGCAGTACTTC. Its protein is CASSPGQGPYEQYF.

The chain employs TRBV7-2 and TRBJ2-1; TRBD2 agrees at 13 bases. Germline-derived CDR1 and CDR2 are SGHTA and FQGNSA. The trim removed 5 bases at V and 3 bases at J, leaving 10 bases unmatched. CDR3 length equals 18 residues. The CDR3 loop is CASSRRTSGRMVYNEQFF. In DNA form, the CDR3 reads TGTGCCAGCAGCCGTCGGACTAGCGGGAGAATGGTCTACAATGAGCAGTTCTTC.

This sequence joins TRBV30 and TRBJ2-7; weak D call: TRBD2 (5 bases). V was cut by 1 base and J by 7 bases, with 11 bases left in between. The CDR3 contains 12 residues. Germline values: CDR1 GTSNPN, CDR2 SVGIG (reference sequence). CDR3 nucleotides: TGTGCCTGGAGTGCGAGGGTGGGTGAGCAGTACTTC. It is translated as CAWSARVGEQYF.

The chain joins TRBV28 to TRBJ2-5; 8 bases map to TRBD1. CDR1 and CDR2 from the germline V gene are MDHEN and SYDVKM. The V and J ends lost 5 bases and 0 bases, in that order; junction bases with no gene match: 8. The CDR3 is 16 residues long. The DNA for the CDR3 is TGTGCCAGCAGTACCCGGGACAGGAGCTACCAAGAGACCCAGTACTTC. This translates into CASSTRDRSYQETQYF.

Only a few counts were recorded for this clone. The V gene is TRBV5-4, the J gene TRBJ1-1; 7 bases are a match to TRBD1. Per germline, CDR1 SGHNT and CDR2 YYREEE (reference sequence). The J segment lost 1 base and the V segment lost 5 bases, leaving 5 bases of the junction unmatched. The CDR3 totals 14 residues. This CDR3 reads CASSRDRANTEAFF. DNA of the CDR3: TGTGCCAGCAGTCGAGACAGGGCGAACACTGAAGCTTTCTTT.

V usage is TRBV7-9 and J usage is TRBJ2-7; the D is unclear. Germline lookup yields CDR1 SEHNR and CDR2 FQNEAQ (reference sequence). V lost 2 bases, J lost 3 bases, and 8 bases lay in between. This CDR3 has 13 amino acids. The CDR3 spells CASSLRQNYEQYF. CDR3 DNA sequence: TGTGCCAGCAGCTTAAGACAAAACTACGAGCAGTACTTC.

V gene TRBV7-3 combines with J gene TRBJ2-1, with 8 nucleotides matching TRBD1. Germline CDR1 is SGHTA and CDR2 is FQGTGA. CDR3 length equals 16 residues. The V gene end was trimmed by 4 bases and the J gene end by 6 bases; junction bases not matched to a gene: 11. DNA for the CDR3: TGTGCCAGCAGCTACCAACCCTCGACAGGGGCCAATGAGCAGTTCTTC. As protein: CASSYQPSTGANEQFF. Full variable domain (rest looked up from reference TRBV7-3 and TRBJ2-1): GAGVSQTPSNKVTEKGKYVELRCDPISGHTALYWYRQSLGQGPEFLIYFQGTGAADDSGLPNDRFFAVRPEGSVSTLKIQRTERGDSAVYLCASSYQPSTGANEQFFGPGTRLTVL.

This clone was detected only a few times. The V call is TRBV30, the J call TRBJ2-1; 9 bases are shared with TRBD2. V lost 3 bases, J lost 9 bases, and 12 bases stayed unmatched. CDR1 and CDR2 (germline): GTSNPN, SVGIG (reference sequence). This CDR3 has 15 amino acids. The CDR3 region is CAWSEDFGSGSEQFF. The CDR3 DNA reads as TGTGCCTGGAGCGAGGATTTCGGTAGCGGGAGTGAGCAGTTCTTC.

There are a few counts of this clone. Here the CDR3 reads CASSSGPGADTQYF. The CDR3 region has the DNA TGTGCCAGCAGCTCGGGACCAGGGGCAGATACGCAGTATTTT. J is TRBJ2-3 and V is TRBV11-3, with a possible D match to TRBD1 (6 bases). Trimming shortened V by 4 bases and J by 4 bases, and 12 bases separated the two germline ends. Germline CDR1 SGHNT, CDR2 YENEEA. This CDR3 has 14 amino acids.

This clone appeared a few times. Different DNA sequences within this sample yield the same CDR3. This sequence joins TRBV30 and TRBJ2-2; D call uncertain. V shed 0 bases and J shed 5 bases, with 7 bases lying between them. The CDR3 runs 13 residues. The germline V gene has CDR1 GTSNPN and CDR2 SVGIG (reference sequence). CDR3 loop: CAWSVQVTGELFF. Written as DNA, the CDR3 is TGTGCCTGGAGTGTACAAGTTACCGGGGAGCTGTTTTTT.